A single sample gave rise to the 27 T cell receptor beta chains below, sequenced in a study of OX40 agonist ivuxolimab in advanced cancers. The assay was immunoSEQ multiplex PCR, and TCRdb's table has in-frame clones only and misses some. Here the sample spans about 15,000 clones, 50% to 75% being singletons. Sequencing used CD4+ or CD8+ T cells sorted from blood, obtained in a trial of the OX40 agonist ivuxolimab. Every receptor here comes from an adult with an advanced solid tumor such as melanoma, head and neck, liver or kidney cancer.

The chain recombines TRBV4-1 with TRBJ1-4; maybe TRBD1 (5 bases). V shed 2 bases and J shed 7 bases, with 8 bases lying between them. Germline CDR1 MGHRA, CDR2 YSYEKL. The length of the CDR3 is 13 residues. The CDR3, as DNA: TGCGCCAGCAGCCAACCGGGGGGTGAAAAACTGTTTTTT. Translating gives CASSQPGGEKLFF.

V gene TRBV29-1 combines with J gene TRBJ2-3, with unresolved D. Germline-derived CDR1 and CDR2 are SQVTM and ANQGSEA. The germline V and J ends were trimmed by 0 bases and 2 bases, with 12 bases remaining between them. The CDR3 has 15 amino acids. This CDR3 reads CSVEEWQITTDTQYF. CDR3 nucleotides: TGCAGCGTTGAAGAATGGCAGATTACCACAGATACGCAGTATTTT.

This chain joins TRBV28 and TRBJ2-5, with a tentative D call TRBD1 (6 bases). Germline V CDR1 and CDR2: MDHEN, SYDVKM. The CDR3 contains 16 residues. V lost 5 bases to trimming and J lost 5 bases, with 21 bases between them. The CDR3 DNA reads as TGTGCCAGCAGTCCAGGACAGACAGTTCCTCTCGAGACCCAGTACTTC. Translation: CASSPGQTVPLETQYF.

The chain carries TRBV4-2 and TRBJ2-7; 7 bases map to TRBD2. With 4 bases clipped from V and 2 bases from J, the junction kept 11 bases outside the gene matches. This CDR3 is 16 amino acids long. Germline assignment: CDR1 LGHNA and CDR2 YNFKEQ. The CDR3 DNA reads as TGTGCCAGCAGCCCCCTAACGGGGGGTCGAACCTACGAGCAGTACTTC. Amino acids: CASSPLTGGRTYEQYF.

The genes are TRBV6-6 and TRBJ1-2; 7 bases align to TRBD1. Germline assignment: CDR1 MNHNY and CDR2 SVGAGI (reference sequence). J gave up 4 bases and V 5 bases, and 7 bases lay outside the gene matches. The CDR3 runs to 14 residues. The CDR3 DNA sequence: TGTGCCAGCAGTCCGACAGGGACCTTCTATGGCTACACCTTC. It codes for CASSPTGTFYGYTF.

V is TRBV7-6 and J is TRBJ2-3; possible D gene TRBD2, 5 bases. The CDR3 loop spans 15 amino acids. Germline V gene lookup returns CDR1 SGHVS and CDR2 FNYEAQ. V was shortened by 6 bases and J by 4 bases, with 17 bases between the two germline ends. CDR3 DNA: TGTGCCAGCAGTGAACCCGCAGCCGGGGCAGATACGCAGTATTTT. Translation gives CASSEPAAGADTQYF.

This clone showed up just a few times. The chain recombines TRBV7-6 with TRBJ2-7; no firm D call. This CDR3 has 12 residues. Germline V CDR1 and CDR2: SGHVS, FNYEAQ. V lost 2 bases and J lost 5, with 7 bases in between. CDR3 sequence reads: CASSLPGNEQYF. CDR3 DNA sequence: TGTGCCAGCAGCTTACCTGGCAACGAGCAGTACTTC.

The J gene is TRBJ1-1, the V gene TRBV7-9, with D unresolved. Between the trimmed V and J ends, which lost 11 bases and 5 bases, there was a span of 15 bases. Germline CDR1 SEHNR, CDR2 FQNEAQ (reference sequence). This CDR3 is 12 amino acids long. The CDR3 here is CAEQSLSTEAFF. CDR3 DNA sequence: TGTGCCGAGCAGTCACTTTCTACTGAAGCTTTCTTT.

The chain combines TRBV5-1 with TRBJ2-5; possibly TRBD1 or TRBD2 for D (5 bases each). The V and J ends lost 0 bases and 2 bases respectively, with 14 bases between them. CDR1 is SGHRS and CDR2 is YFSETQ in the germline V gene. CDR3 length: 16 amino acids. CDR3 sequence (DNA): TGCGCCAGCAGCTTGGGACAGACTGGGGGTCAAGAGACCCAGTACTTC. This encodes CASSLGQTGGQETQYF.

The V and J genes are TRBV13 and TRBJ2-7; 7 bases match TRBD2. The CDR3 has 13 residues. V was pared by 5 bases and J by 4 bases, with 5 bases of the junction left unmatched. Germline assignment: CDR1 PRHDT and CDR2 FYEKMQ (reference sequence). CDR3 sequence reads: CASSPGLLYEQYF. The CDR3, as DNA: TGTGCCAGCAGCCCGGGACTACTATACGAGCAGTACTTC.

The CDR3 DNA is TGTGCCAGCAGCCCCGGGACTAGCGGCGAGCAGTACTTC. Its translation is CASSPGTSGEQYF. The chain has TRBV11-3 and TRBJ2-7, with 11 bases lining up with TRBD2. Germline assignment: CDR1 SGHNT and CDR2 YENEEA. CDR3 length equals 13 residues. J gave up 6 bases and V 5 bases, and 3 bases lay outside the gene matches. Looking up the rest from reference TRBV11-3 and TRBJ2-7 gives the full variable domain: EAGVVQSPRYKIIEKKQPVAFWCNPISGHNTLYWYLQNLGQGPELLIRYENEEAVDDSQLPKDRFSAERLKGVDSTLKIQPAELGDSAVYLCASSPGTSGEQYFGPGTRLTVT.

This chain joins TRBV5-4 and TRBJ1-1; no firm D call. The CDR3 extends over 12 amino acids. Germline CDR1 reads SGHNT; CDR2 reads YYREEE (reference sequence). Trimming pared 4 bases from V and 5 bases from J, leaving 9 bases between. CDR3 DNA sequence: TGTGCCAGCAGCACGATTATGACTGAAGCTTTCTTT. Residues: CASSTIMTEAFF.

V and J are TRBV27 and TRBJ2-1, with D possibly being TRBD1 or TRBD2 (5 bases each). Germline V lookup: CDR1 MNHEY, CDR2 SMNVEV (reference sequence). V was shortened by 2 bases and J by 7 bases, with 6 bases between the two germline ends. This CDR3 is 12 amino acids long. For the CDR3, the DNA is TGTGCCAGCAGTTTAGGGGGAAATGAGCAGTTCTTC. Translating it yields CASSLGGNEQFF.

This clone appeared a few times. The J gene is TRBJ1-5, the V gene TRBV7-9; D not resolved. CDR3 length equals 13 residues. CDR1 and CDR2 from the germline V gene are SEHNR and FQNEAQ (reference sequence). Deletions cut 1 base from V and 5 bases from J, with 6 bases between. CDR3 in amino acids: CASSLGGDQPQHF. Here the CDR3 DNA reads TGTGCCAGCAGCTTAGGCGGGGATCAGCCCCAGCATTTT. Using reference TRBV7-9 and TRBJ1-5 for the parts outside the CDR3, the full variable domain is DTGVSQNPRHKITKRGQNVTFRCDPISEHNRLYWYRQTLGQGPEFLTYFQNEAQLEKSRLLSDRFSAERPKGSFSTLEIQRTEQGDSAMYLCASSLGGDQPQHFGDGTRLSIL.

The chain employs TRBV5-4 and TRBJ2-7, with 10 positions matching TRBD1. The CDR3 length is 18 residues. V lost 0 bases, J lost 4 bases, and 13 bases stayed unmatched. CDR1 SGHNT and CDR2 YYREEE come from the germline V gene (reference sequence). The CDR3 bases are TGTGCCAGCAGCTTGGCCGGGGGACAGGGGAGAGGGTTTTACGAGCAGTACTTC. It is translated as CASSLAGGQGRGFYEQYF.

This clone is labeled medium-sized (0.01 to 0.1%). The V call is TRBV7-9, the J call TRBJ2-7; tentative D call: TRBD1 (6 bases). CDR3 length: 13 amino acids. The V end was cut by 7 bases, the J end by 4 bases, with 14 bases between. Per the germline V gene, CDR1 is SEHNR and CDR2 is FQNEAQ (reference sequence). The CDR3 here is CASKAGALYEQYF. The CDR3 bases are TGTGCCAGCAAGGCAGGGGCGCTTTACGAGCAGTACTTC.

This clone was seen only a few times. This chain uses TRBV7-9 with TRBJ2-1, with 7 bases identical to TRBD2. This CDR3 region has 17 residues. V gave up 5 bases and J gave up 3 bases; unmatched junction bases: 13. The germline V gene has CDR1 SEHNR and CDR2 FQNEAQ (reference sequence). The CDR3 DNA reads TGTGCCAGCAGCCCCCGCCCCGGGACTACTGTCTACAATGAGCAGTTCTTC. This gives the protein CASSPRPGTTVYNEQFF.

The gene calls are TRBV7-8 and TRBJ1-4, with D possibly being TRBD1 (6 bases). Germline V gene lookup returns CDR1 SGHVS and CDR2 FQNEAQ. The V end lost 5 bases, the J end lost 0 bases, and 16 bases lay between the germline ends. This CDR3 comprises 17 residues. CDR3 DNA sequence: TGTGCCAGCAGCGGGCCGTGGACAGTTGCAACTAATGAAAAACTGTTTTTT. Amino acid sequence: CASSGPWTVATNEKLFF.

The chain combines TRBV2 with TRBJ2-3; TRBD2 aligns across 11 bases. CDR1 SNHLY and CDR2 FYNNEI come from the germline V gene. The ends lost 6 bases at V and 2 bases at J; junction bases unmatched: 7. CDR3 length: 16 residues. CDR3: CASRDASGGNTDTQYF. The CDR3 DNA reads TGTGCCAGCAGGGATGCTAGCGGGGGGAACACAGATACGCAGTATTTT.

This clone was found once. V gene TRBV10-2 combines with J gene TRBJ2-7, with a possible D match to TRBD1 (6 bases). CDR1 and CDR2 (germline): WSHSY, SAAADI. Trimming took off 7 bases at V and 3 bases at J, with 28 bases between the two ends. The CDR3 covers 18 residues. The CDR3 DNA is TGCGCCAGCACTCCCCGCGAGGGACGACAGGCCCTTGGCTACGAGCAGTACTTC. Translation gives CASTPREGRQALGYEQYF.

This CDR3 reads CASSFNTGTGGILSYEQYF. DNA for the CDR3: TGTGCCAGCAGCTTCAACACCGGGACAGGGGGAATTTTATCCTACGAGCAGTACTTC. This chain joins TRBV7-8 and TRBJ2-7; 11 nucleotides line up with TRBD1. With V trimmed by 3 bases and J by 1 base, 14 bases remained unmatched. CDR1 is SGHVS, CDR2 FQNEAQ, per germline. The CDR3 has 19 amino acids.

V gene TRBV27 combines with J gene TRBJ1-5; tentatively, D is TRBD1 (6 bases). The CDR3 contains 16 residues. The germline gives CDR1 MNHEY, CDR2 SMNVEV (reference sequence). Trimming took 0 bases from V and 0 from J, leaving 9 bases between them. The CDR3 loop is CASSLSGQNSNQPQHF. DNA for the CDR3: TGTGCCAGCAGTTTATCCGGACAGAATAGCAATCAGCCCCAGCATTTT.

V usage is TRBV10-3 and J usage is TRBJ1-2; D perhaps matches TRBD1 (5 bases). CDR3 length: 12 amino acids. Per germline, CDR1 ENHRY and CDR2 SYGVKD. V was clipped by 6 bases and J by 2 bases, with 7 bases between them. Here the CDR3 DNA reads TGTGCCATCAGGGGGGAAAACTATGGCTACACCTTC. This codes for CAIRGENYGYTF.

This clone was detected only a few times. The chain carries TRBV30 and TRBJ2-7; D perhaps matches TRBD2 (5 bases). This CDR3 contains 14 residues. CDR1 is GTSNPN and CDR2 is SVGIG in the germline V gene (reference sequence). Trimming left V 5 bases short and J 2 bases short, with 16 bases between. The CDR3 loop reads CAWDAGIQPYEQYF. CDR3 bases: TGTGCCTGGGACGCCGGGATCCAGCCCTACGAGCAGTACTTC.

The chain is built from TRBV6-5 and TRBJ1-5; 10 bases are shared with TRBD1. In germline, CDR1 is MNHEY, CDR2 SVGAGI. The CDR3 extends over 11 amino acids. V lost 4 bases to trimming and J lost 15 bases; unmatched junction nucleotides: 3. The CDR3 region is CASSFRTGGHF. The CDR3 DNA follows: TGTGCCAGCAGTTTCCGGACAGGGGGGCATTTT.

This clone has more than one count but fewer than ten. The chain joins TRBV4-1 to TRBJ2-3; a weak D match, TRBD2 (5 bases). CDR1 and CDR2 from the germline V gene are MGHRA and YSYEKL. CDR3 length equals 19 residues. Deletions cut 0 bases from V and 3 bases from J, with 22 bases between. The CDR3, as DNA: TGCGCCAGCAGCCAAGAGCCCAAAAGCGCGCGGGCTCGAACAGATACGCAGTATTTT. Translating it yields CASSQEPKSARARTDTQYF.

This clone was seen a single time. The chain has TRBV27 and TRBJ2-7; the D is unclear. Germline CDR1 is MNHEY and CDR2 is SMNVEV (reference sequence). V shed 5 bases and J shed 6 bases, with 17 bases lying between them. There are 14 residues in the CDR3. The CDR3 DNA follows: TGTGCCAGCAGTCCCACCCCTTCCGTATCCGAGCAGTACTTC. Its protein is CASSPTPSVSEQYF.